The rows below give T cell receptor beta chains drawn from one sample of a study of early T cells in non-severe SARS-CoV-2 infection. In TCRdb, the 5' RACE reads were re-called with MiXCR into one record per CDR3 protein. The sample lists around 80,000 distinct CDR3 sequences, approximately 12% occurring once. Sequenced: whole blood. The receptors shown here come from an adult who was a healthcare worker with PCR-confirmed SARS-CoV-2 infection or an uninfected control (not recorded which). Both conserved end residues are part of each CDR3. The D gene is left open where the match is weak. A row's size may be missing; if present it is once, few, many or a size class.

DNA,CDR3,size,V,D,J
TGTGCCAGCAGTTTGGACAGCTATGGCTACACCTTC,CASSLDSYGYTF,many,TRBV28,-,TRBJ1-2
TGTGCCAGCCGAAGGGGACTTCAGGACTACGAGCAGTACTTC,CASRRGLQDYEQYF,few,TRBV18,-,TRBJ2-7
TGTGCCAGCAGCTTAAGGCTAGCGGGTTCCTACAATGAGCAGTTCTTC,CASSLRLAGSYNEQFF,-,TRBV7-8,TRBD2,TRBJ2-1
TGCAGCGCTGGACAGGCGTACAATGAGCAGTTCTTC,CSAGQAYNEQFF,-,TRBV29-1,TRBD1,TRBJ2-1
TGTGCCAGCAGTTACTCGAGCCAGCGGACGAATTCACCCCTCCACTTT,CASSYSSQRTNSPLHF,few,TRBV6-5,-,TRBJ1-6
TGTGCCAGCAGCAACAGGGGTTTGGGCAATCAGCCCCAGCATTTT,CASSNRGLGNQPQHF,many,TRBV6-2/TRBV6-3,TRBD1,TRBJ1-5
TGTGCCAGCAGCCTCCTAGCGGGAGACAGCAATGAGCAGTTCTTC,CASSLLAGDSNEQFF,few,TRBV6-4,TRBD2,TRBJ2-1
TGTGCCAGTAGTATACTCCAGGGGGCATCGGCTAACTATGGCTACACCTTC,CASSILQGASANYGYTF,few,TRBV19,TRBD1,TRBJ1-2
TGTGCCAGCAGCGTGACAGGGGGAGGCACAGATACGCAGTATTTT,CASSVTGGGTDTQYF,few,TRBV11-2,TRBD1,TRBJ2-3
TGCGCCAGCAGCGAGGGGACAGCGAGGGTGCAGTACTTC,CASSEGTARVQYF,many,TRBV5-1,TRBD1,TRBJ2-7
TGCAGCGTTGATGCCTACCCCAAAAACATTCAGTACTTC,CSVDAYPKNIQYF,few,TRBV29-1,-,TRBJ2-4
TGCAGCGTTGAAGTCGGTGGGACAGATACGCAGTATTTT,CSVEVGGTDTQYF,few,TRBV29-1,-,TRBJ2-3
TGTGCCAGCTCCACAGGGGGCCATGAGCAGTTCTTC,CASSTGGHEQFF,few,TRBV13,TRBD1,TRBJ2-1
TGCAGCGCAAGATCGGGACTCCTCTACGAGCAGTACTTC,CSARSGLLYEQYF,many,TRBV29-1,-,TRBJ2-7
TGTGCCAGCACCCCTAGCGGGACCAGACCCACAGATACGCAGTATTTT,CASTPSGTRPTDTQYF,-,TRBV12-3/TRBV12-4,TRBD2,TRBJ2-3
TGTGCCACCAGTGATTCCAACTATGGCTACACCTTC,CATSDSNYGYTF,few,TRBV24-1,-,TRBJ1-2
TGCAGCGTTGTTTACACTAACTATGGCTACACCTTC,CSVVYTNYGYTF,many,TRBV29-1,-,TRBJ1-2
TGTGCCAGCAGGTACAGGGGGCAAGGCTACACCTTC,CASRYRGQGYTF,few,TRBV28,TRBD1,TRBJ1-2
TGTGCCAGCAGTGAAGGGGGAGATACGCAGTATTTT,CASSEGGDTQYF,few,TRBV2,-,TRBJ2-3
TGTGCCAGCAGCCAAGATCCCCGCCCCTCGGGGACCAATGAGCAGTTCTTC,CASSQDPRPSGTNEQFF,few,TRBV14,-,TRBJ2-1
TGCAGCGTTGAAGACCCGGGGGCAGGAACAGATACGCAGTATTTT,CSVEDPGAGTDTQYF,-,TRBV29-1,-,TRBJ2-3
TGTGCCAGCTCACTAGCGGACAATCGCGAGCAGTACTTC,CASSLADNREQYF,many,TRBV18,-,TRBJ2-7
TGTGCCAGCAGCCTCGGATCGCGTGGAATGAACACTGAAGCTTTCTTT,CASSLGSRGMNTEAFF,few,TRBV4-2,-,TRBJ1-1
TGTGCCAGCAGTTTCGGGGGTTCCTACGAGCAGTACTTC,CASSFGGSYEQYF,few,TRBV28,-,TRBJ2-7
TGTGCCAGCAGAACCAATAACTATGGCTACACCTTC,CASRTNNYGYTF,-,TRBV6-5,-,TRBJ1-2
TGTGCCAGCAGCAACCGGGGCAGGCAAGAGACCCAGTACTTC,CASSNRGRQETQYF,-,TRBV7-2,-,TRBJ2-5
TGTGCCAGCAGTAACTTTGTAGCGTCCAATGAGCAGTTCTTC,CASSNFVASNEQFF,many,TRBV9,-,TRBJ2-1
TGCGCCAGCAGCTTCACAGCGAACACCGGGGAGCTGTTTTTT,CASSFTANTGELFF,-,TRBV5-1,-,TRBJ2-2
TGTGCCAGCAGCGGGGACAGTCACTACGAGCAGTACTTC,CASSGDSHYEQYF,many,TRBV9,TRBD1,TRBJ2-7
TGTGCCAGCAGACTAGCGGGGTACACCGGGGAGCTGTTTTTT,CASRLAGYTGELFF,many,TRBV2,TRBD2,TRBJ2-2
TGTGCCAGCAGCCATTCGGGAGGCGGGAGGGCCTACAATGAGCAGTTCTTC,CASSHSGGGRAYNEQFF,-,TRBV4-2,TRBD2,TRBJ2-1
TGCAGCGTTGAGTTGGGGGCATACGAGCAGTACTTC,CSVELGAYEQYF,few,TRBV29-1,-,TRBJ2-7
TGTGCCAGCAAGGGCGGGAGGTATGAGCAGTTCTTC,CASKGGRYEQFF,few,TRBV2,TRBD2,TRBJ2-1
TGTGCCAGCAGTTTATGGTCGGGGAAAGAGACCCAGTACTTC,CASSLWSGKETQYF,-,TRBV28,-,TRBJ2-5
TGTGCCAGCAGTTTAACTAGCGGGAGCAGGGAGCTGTTTTTT,CASSLTSGSRELFF,many,TRBV27,TRBD2,TRBJ2-2
TGTGCCAGCAGCTCCGGACCCAGCGGTACGCAGTATTTT,CASSSGPSGTQYF,-,TRBV6-5,-,TRBJ2-3
TGTGCCAGCAGCGTTGATGGACAGGGAGACATTCAGTACTTC,CASSVDGQGDIQYF,few,TRBV9,TRBD1,TRBJ2-4
TGTGCCAGCAGCTGGGCGGGGGGCCCACTTGTCTTC,CASSWAGGPLVF,-,TRBV7-2,TRBD2,TRBJ2-1
TGTGCCAGCAGCCGCCTTGGGGCCGTCTCCTATAATTCACCCCTCCACTTT,CASSRLGAVSYNSPLHF,few,TRBV7-2,-,TRBJ1-6
TGCGCCAGCAGCTTGCGGGGGGACGGCACAGATACGCAGTATTTT,CASSLRGDGTDTQYF,-,TRBV5-1,TRBD2,TRBJ2-3
TGTGCCAGCAGGCCGGGACAGGGATCGGGGCAGCCCCAGCATTTT,CASRPGQGSGQPQHF,many,TRBV27,TRBD1,TRBJ1-5
TGTGCCAGCACACTAGCGGGGGCCTACAATGAGCAGTTCTTC,CASTLAGAYNEQFF,few,TRBV27,TRBD2,TRBJ2-1
TGTGCCAGCTCACCTCCGTCCATCGATGAGCAGTTCTTC,CASSPPSIDEQFF,many,TRBV18,-,TRBJ2-1
TGCAGCGTTAGTCCTCAGGGTAATGAAAAACTGTTTTTT,CSVSPQGNEKLFF,-,TRBV29-1,-,TRBJ1-4
TGTGCCAGCCCACCCGGGACTAGCGGGAGAAATGAGCAGTTCTTC,CASPPGTSGRNEQFF,-,TRBV2,TRBD2,TRBJ2-1
TGCGCCAGCAGCGGAACCGGGGGTGCCAATCAGCCCCAGCATTTT,CASSGTGGANQPQHF,-,TRBV4-1,-,TRBJ1-5
TGTGCCAGCAGCGGTAATGAGCAGTTCTTC,CASSGNEQFF,few,TRBV9,-,TRBJ2-1
TGCAGCGTTAATCCTAGAAAGGGGATGAACACTGAAGCTTTCTTT,CSVNPRKGMNTEAFF,-,TRBV29-1,-,TRBJ1-1
TGTGCCAGCAGCTTAGATGTTCAGTCAGGGCGGAATTCACCCCTCCACTTT,CASSLDVQSGRNSPLHF,many,TRBV7-8,-,TRBJ1-6
TGTGCCAGCAGTTTAACAACAGGGCCGATTGGAAAGCATTACGAGCAGTACTTC,CASSLTTGPIGKHYEQYF,many,TRBV12-3/TRBV12-4,-,TRBJ2-7
TGTGCCAGCACCCCGGGACTCTCCTACGAGCAGTACTTC,CASTPGLSYEQYF,-,TRBV27,-,TRBJ2-7
TGTGCCAGCAGTTTATCCCCTTGGACTAGCGGGAGGGGAAGTAATGAGCAGTTCTTC,CASSLSPWTSGRGSNEQFF,few,TRBV27,TRBD2,TRBJ2-1
TGCAGTGCTTCCTACCTGGCGGGTCGATGGAATCAGCCCCAGCATTTT,CSASYLAGRWNQPQHF,few,TRBV20-1,-,TRBJ1-5
TGCAGTGCTATGGACCTAGCGGGAGACGGAGAGACCCAGTACTTC,CSAMDLAGDGETQYF,few,TRBV20-1,TRBD2,TRBJ2-5
TGTGCCATCAGTGAGGGAGTAGCGGGGAATGAGCAGTTCTTC,CAISEGVAGNEQFF,many,TRBV10-3,TRBD2,TRBJ2-1
TGTGCCAGCAGCTACGGGACTAGCGGATCAAACATTCAGTACTTC,CASSYGTSGSNIQYF,-,TRBV7-2,TRBD2,TRBJ2-4
TGTGCCAGCTGTCCTGGGCTAGCGGGGGATCCTAGCACAGATACGCAGTATTTT,CASCPGLAGDPSTDTQYF,-,TRBV3-1,TRBD2,TRBJ2-3
TGTGCCAGCAGCAGGGGTTTTAACACTGAAGCTTTCTTT,CASSRGFNTEAFF,few,TRBV7-8,-,TRBJ1-1
TGTGCCAGCCTGGGGCAGAACTACGAGCAGTACTTC,CASLGQNYEQYF,many,TRBV28,-,TRBJ2-7
TGTGCCAGCAGTTCAACAGGGACTGGAAACACCATATATTTT,CASSSTGTGNTIYF,few,TRBV12-3/TRBV12-4,-,TRBJ1-3